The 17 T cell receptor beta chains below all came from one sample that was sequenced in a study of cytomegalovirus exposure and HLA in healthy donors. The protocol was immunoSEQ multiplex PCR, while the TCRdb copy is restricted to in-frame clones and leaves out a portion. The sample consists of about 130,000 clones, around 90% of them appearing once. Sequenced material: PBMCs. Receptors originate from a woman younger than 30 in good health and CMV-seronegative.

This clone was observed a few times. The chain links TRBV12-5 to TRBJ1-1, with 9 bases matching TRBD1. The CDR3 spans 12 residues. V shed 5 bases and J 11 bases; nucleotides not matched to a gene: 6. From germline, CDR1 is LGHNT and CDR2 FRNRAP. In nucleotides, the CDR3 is TGTGCTAGTGGTATTGGACAGGGGACGGCTTTCTTT. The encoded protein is CASGIGQGTAFF.

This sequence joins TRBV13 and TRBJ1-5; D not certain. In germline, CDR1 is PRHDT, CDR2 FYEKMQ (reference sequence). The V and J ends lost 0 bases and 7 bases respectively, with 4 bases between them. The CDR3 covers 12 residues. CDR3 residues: CASSLGAQPQHF. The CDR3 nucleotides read TGTGCCAGCAGCTTAGGGGCACAGCCCCAGCATTTT.

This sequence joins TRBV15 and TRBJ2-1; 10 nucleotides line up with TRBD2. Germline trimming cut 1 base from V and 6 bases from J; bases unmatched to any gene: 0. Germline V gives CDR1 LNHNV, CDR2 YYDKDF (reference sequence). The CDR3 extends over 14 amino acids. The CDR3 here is CATSRGTSGNEQFF. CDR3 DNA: TGTGCCACCAGCAGAGGGACTAGCGGCAATGAGCAGTTCTTC.

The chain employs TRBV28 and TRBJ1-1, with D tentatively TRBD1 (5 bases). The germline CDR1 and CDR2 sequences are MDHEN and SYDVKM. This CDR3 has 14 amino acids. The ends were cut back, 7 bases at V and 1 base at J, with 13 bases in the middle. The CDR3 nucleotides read TGTGCCAGCACTCAACAGGACGCGAACACTGAAGCTTTCTTT. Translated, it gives CASTQQDANTEAFF. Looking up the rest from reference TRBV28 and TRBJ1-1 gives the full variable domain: DVKVTQSSRYLVKRTGEKVFLECVQDMDHENMFWYRQDPGLGLRLIYFSYDVKMKEKGDIPEGYSVSREKKERFSLILESASTNQTSMYLCASTQQDANTEAFFGQGTRLTVV.

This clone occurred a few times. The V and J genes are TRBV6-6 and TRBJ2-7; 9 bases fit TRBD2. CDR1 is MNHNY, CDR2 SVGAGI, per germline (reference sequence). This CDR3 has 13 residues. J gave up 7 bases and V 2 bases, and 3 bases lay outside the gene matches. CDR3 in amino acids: CASSYTLAGEQYF. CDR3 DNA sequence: TGTGCCAGCAGTTACACTCTAGCGGGGGAGCAGTACTTC.

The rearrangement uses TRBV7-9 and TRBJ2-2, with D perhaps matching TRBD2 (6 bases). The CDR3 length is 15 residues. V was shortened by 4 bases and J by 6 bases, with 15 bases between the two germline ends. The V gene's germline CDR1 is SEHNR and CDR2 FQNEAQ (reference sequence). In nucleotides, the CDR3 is TGTGCCAGCAGCTCCTTGACTAGTACCCCCGGGGAGCTGTTTTTT. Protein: CASSSLTSTPGELFF.

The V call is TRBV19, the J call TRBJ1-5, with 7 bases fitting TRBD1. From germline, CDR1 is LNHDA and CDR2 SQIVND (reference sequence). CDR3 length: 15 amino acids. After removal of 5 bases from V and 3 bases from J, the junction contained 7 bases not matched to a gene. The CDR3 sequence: CASSGETGHNQPQHF. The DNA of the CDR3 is TGTGCCAGTAGTGGAGAGACAGGGCACAATCAGCCCCAGCATTTT.

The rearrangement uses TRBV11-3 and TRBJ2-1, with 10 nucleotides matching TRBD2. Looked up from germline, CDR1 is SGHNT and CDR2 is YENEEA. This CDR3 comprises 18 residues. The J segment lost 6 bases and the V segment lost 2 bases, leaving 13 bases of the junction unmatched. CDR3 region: CASSLSRVGLAGANEQFF. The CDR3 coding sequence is TGTGCCAGCAGCTTATCACGTGTGGGGCTAGCGGGAGCCAATGAGCAGTTCTTC.

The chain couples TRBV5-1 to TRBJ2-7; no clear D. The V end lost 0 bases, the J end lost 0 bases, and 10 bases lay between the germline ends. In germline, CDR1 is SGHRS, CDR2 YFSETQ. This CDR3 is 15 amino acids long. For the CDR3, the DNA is TGCGCCAGCAGCTTGGACCTAGAGCCCTCCTACGAGCAGTACTTC. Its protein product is CASSLDLEPSYEQYF.

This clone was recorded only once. The CDR3 protein is CASSEQGDGNTEAFF. CDR3 DNA: TGTGCCAGCAGTGAGCAGGGTGATGGGAACACTGAAGCTTTCTTT. The V and J genes are TRBV2 and TRBJ1-1, with D possibly being TRBD1 (5 bases). This CDR3 is 15 amino acids long. From germline, CDR1 is SNHLY and CDR2 FYNNEI. Trimming removed 3 bases at V and 1 base at J, with 12 bases between.

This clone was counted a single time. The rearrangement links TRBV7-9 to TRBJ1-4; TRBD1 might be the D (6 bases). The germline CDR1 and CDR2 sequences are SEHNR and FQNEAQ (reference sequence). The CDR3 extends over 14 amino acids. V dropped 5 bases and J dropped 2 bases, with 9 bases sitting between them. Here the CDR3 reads CASSLQGTNEKLFF. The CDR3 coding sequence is TGTGCCAGCAGCCTACAGGGCACTAATGAAAAACTGTTTTTT.

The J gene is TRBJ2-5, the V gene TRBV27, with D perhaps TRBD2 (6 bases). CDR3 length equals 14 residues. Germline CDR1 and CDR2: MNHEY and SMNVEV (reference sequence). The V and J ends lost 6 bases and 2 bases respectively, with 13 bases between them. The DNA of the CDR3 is TGTGCCAGCAGACCAGCGGGTGCACAAGAGACCCAGTACTTC. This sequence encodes CASRPAGAQETQYF.

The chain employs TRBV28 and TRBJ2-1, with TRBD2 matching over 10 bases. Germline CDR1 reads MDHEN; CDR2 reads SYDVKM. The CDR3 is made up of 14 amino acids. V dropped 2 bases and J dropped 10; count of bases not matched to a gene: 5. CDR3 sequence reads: CASSLLAGVSEQFF. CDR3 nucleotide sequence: TGTGCCAGCAGTTTACTAGCGGGAGTTTCGGAGCAGTTCTTC.

DNA for the CDR3: TGTGCCAGCAGTTTATCCTTCGTCACTGAAGCTTTCTTT. Its protein product is CASSLSFVTEAFF. This rearrangement joins TRBV27 to TRBJ1-1; D call uncertain. Trimming removed 0 bases at V and 4 bases at J, with 6 bases between. The CDR3 covers 13 residues. Germline-derived CDR1 and CDR2 are MNHEY and SMNVEV (reference sequence).

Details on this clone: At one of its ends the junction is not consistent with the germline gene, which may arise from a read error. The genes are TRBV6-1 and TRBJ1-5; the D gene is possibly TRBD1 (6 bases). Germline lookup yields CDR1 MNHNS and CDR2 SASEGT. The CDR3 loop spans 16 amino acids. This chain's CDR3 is CASSEGRGLRVQPQHF. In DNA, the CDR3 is TGTGCCAGCAGCGAAGGGCGGGGGCTAAGGGTACAGCCCCAGCATTTT.

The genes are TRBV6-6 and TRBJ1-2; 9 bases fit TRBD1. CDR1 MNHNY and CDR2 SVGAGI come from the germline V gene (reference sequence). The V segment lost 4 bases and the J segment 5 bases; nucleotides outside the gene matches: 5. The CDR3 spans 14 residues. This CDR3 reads CASSSGTGWYGYTF. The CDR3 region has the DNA TGTGCCAGCAGTTCCGGGACAGGGTGGTATGGCTACACCTTC.

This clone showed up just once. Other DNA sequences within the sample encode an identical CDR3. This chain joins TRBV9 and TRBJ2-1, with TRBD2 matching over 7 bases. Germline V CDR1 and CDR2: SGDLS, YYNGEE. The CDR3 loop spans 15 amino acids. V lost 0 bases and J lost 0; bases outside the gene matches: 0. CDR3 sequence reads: CASSVAGGSYNEQFF. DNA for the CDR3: TGTGCCAGCAGCGTAGCGGGAGGCTCCTACAATGAGCAGTTCTTC. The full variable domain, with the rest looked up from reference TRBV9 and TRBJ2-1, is DSGVTQTPKHLITATGQRVTLRCSPRSGDLSVYWYQQSLDQGLQFLIQYYNGEERAKGNILERFSAQQFPDLHSELNLSSLELGDSALYFCASSVAGGSYNEQFFGPGTRLTVL.